This T cell receptor (beta chain) derives from a study of blood T cell repertoires in COVID-19. The overall study: Samples of COVID-19 (acute and convalescent) were obtained from the United States, Italy and Spain.

Clones were sequenced by immunoSEQ multiplex PCR, and TCRdb holds only the in-frame ones, with some missing. The sample holds 130,000 or so clones; 88% are singletons and the top ten take approximately 10%. The sequenced sample was peripheral blood. This TCR was sampled from a man aged 45-65 years with acute or convalescent COVID-19.

The CDR3 is CASTGTGTFDTQYF. In DNA form, the CDR3 reads TGTGCCAGCACCGGGACAGGGACCTTCGATACGCAGTATTTT. The chain couples TRBV21-1 to TRBJ2-3; TRBD1, as called in the table, went unchecked against the DNA. TRBV21-1 is deemed a pseudogene. The CDR3 extends over 14 amino acids.